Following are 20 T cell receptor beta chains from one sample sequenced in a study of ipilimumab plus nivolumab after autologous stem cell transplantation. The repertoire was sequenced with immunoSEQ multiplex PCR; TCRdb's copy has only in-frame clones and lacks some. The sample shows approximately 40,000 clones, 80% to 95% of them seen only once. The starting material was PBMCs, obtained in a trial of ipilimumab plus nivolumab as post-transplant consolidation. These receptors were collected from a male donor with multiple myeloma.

The CDR3 is CASFWGGYEQYF. CDR3 nucleotides: TGTGCCAGTTTTTGGGGTGGCTACGAGCAGTACTTC. The chain carries TRBV19 and TRBJ2-7; D is unresolved. This CDR3 region has 12 residues. The germline gives CDR1 LNHDA, CDR2 SQIVND (reference sequence). V dropped 8 bases and J dropped 3 bases, with 11 bases sitting between them.

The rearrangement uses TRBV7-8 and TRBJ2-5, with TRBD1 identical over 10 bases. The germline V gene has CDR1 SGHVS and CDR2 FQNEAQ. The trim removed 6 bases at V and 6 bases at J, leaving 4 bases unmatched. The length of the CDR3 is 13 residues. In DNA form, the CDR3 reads TGTGCCAGCAGTGACAGGGGGCAAAAGACCCAGTACTTC. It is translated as CASSDRGQKTQYF.

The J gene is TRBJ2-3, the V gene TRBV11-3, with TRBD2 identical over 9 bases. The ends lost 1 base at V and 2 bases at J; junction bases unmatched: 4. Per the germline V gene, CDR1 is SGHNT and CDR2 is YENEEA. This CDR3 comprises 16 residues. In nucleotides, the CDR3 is TGTGCCAGCAGCTTAGGTACTAGCGGGTACACAGATACGCAGTATTTT. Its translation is CASSLGTSGYTDTQYF.

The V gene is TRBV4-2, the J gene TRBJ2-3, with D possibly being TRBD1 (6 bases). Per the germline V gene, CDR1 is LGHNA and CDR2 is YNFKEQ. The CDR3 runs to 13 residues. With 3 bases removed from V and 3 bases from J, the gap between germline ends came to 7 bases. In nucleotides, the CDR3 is TGTGCCAGCAGCCAGGACAGTACAGATACGCAGTATTTT. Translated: CASSQDSTDTQYF.

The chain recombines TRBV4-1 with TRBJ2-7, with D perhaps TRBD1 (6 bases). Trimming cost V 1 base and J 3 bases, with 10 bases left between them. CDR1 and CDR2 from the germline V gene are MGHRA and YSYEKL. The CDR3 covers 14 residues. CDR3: CASSQGRGGYEQYF. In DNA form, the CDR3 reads TGCGCCAGCAGCCAAGGCAGGGGTGGCTACGAGCAGTACTTC.

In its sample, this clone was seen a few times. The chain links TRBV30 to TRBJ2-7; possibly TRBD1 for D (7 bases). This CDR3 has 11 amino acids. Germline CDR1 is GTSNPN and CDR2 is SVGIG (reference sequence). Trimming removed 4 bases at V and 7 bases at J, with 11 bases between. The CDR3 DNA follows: TGTGCCTGGAAGCAGGGGGGTGAGCAGTACTTC. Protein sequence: CAWKQGGEQYF.

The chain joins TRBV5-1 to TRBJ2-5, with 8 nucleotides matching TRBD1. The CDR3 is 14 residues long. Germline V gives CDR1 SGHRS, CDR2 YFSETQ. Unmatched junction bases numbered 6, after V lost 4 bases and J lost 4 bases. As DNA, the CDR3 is TGCGCCAGCAGCAAAGGACAGGGCCGAGAGACCCAGTACTTC. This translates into CASSKGQGRETQYF.

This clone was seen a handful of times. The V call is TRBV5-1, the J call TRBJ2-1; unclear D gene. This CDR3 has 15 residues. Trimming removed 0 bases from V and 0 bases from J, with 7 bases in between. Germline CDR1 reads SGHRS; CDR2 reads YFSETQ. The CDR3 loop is CASSLGRDSYNEQFF. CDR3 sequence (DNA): TGCGCCAGCAGCTTGGGCAGAGACTCCTACAATGAGCAGTTCTTC.

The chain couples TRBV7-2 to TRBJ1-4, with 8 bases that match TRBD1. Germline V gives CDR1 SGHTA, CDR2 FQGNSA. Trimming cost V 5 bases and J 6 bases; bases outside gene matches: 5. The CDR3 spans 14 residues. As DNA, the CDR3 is TGTGCCAGCAGCATAGGGACAGGCTATGAAAAACTGTTTTTT. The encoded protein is CASSIGTGYEKLFF.

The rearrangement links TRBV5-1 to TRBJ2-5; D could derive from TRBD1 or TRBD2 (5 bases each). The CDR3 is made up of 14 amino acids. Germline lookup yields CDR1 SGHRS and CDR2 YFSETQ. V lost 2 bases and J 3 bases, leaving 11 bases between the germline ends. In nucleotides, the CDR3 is TGCGCCAGCAGCTTCTCCGGGACGGAAGAGACCCAGTACTTC. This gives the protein CASSFSGTEETQYF.

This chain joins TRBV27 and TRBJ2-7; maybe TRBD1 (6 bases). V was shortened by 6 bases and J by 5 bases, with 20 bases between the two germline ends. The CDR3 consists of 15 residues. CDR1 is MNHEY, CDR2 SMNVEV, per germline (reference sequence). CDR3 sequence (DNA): TGTGCCAGCAGCCGTACCAACACAGGGCGACACGAGCAGTACTTC. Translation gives CASSRTNTGRHEQYF.

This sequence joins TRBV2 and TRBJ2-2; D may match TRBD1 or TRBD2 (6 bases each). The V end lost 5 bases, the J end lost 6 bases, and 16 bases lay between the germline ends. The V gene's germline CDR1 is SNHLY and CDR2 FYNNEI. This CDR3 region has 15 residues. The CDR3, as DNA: TGTGCCAGCAGTCTAGGGGGGTCTTTGGCCGGGGAGCTGTTTTTT. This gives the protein CASSLGGSLAGELFF.

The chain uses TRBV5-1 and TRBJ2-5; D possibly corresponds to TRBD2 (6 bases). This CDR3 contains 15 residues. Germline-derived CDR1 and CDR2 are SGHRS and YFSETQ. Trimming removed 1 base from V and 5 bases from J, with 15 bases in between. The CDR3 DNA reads TGCGCCAGCAGCTTGAGAGGTCTCGGGAGTGAGACCCAGTACTTC. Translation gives CASSLRGLGSETQYF.

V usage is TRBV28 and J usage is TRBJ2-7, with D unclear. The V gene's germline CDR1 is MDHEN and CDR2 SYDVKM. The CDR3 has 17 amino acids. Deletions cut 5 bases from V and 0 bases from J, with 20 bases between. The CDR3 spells CASSLSWGRESSYEQYF. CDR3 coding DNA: TGTGCCAGCAGTCTCTCATGGGGAAGGGAAAGCTCCTACGAGCAGTACTTC. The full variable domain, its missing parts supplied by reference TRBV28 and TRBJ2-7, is DVKVTQSSRYLVKRTGEKVFLECVQDMDHENMFWYRQDPGLGLRLIYFSYDVKMKEKGDIPEGYSVSREKKERFSLILESASTNQTSMYLCASSLSWGRESSYEQYFGPGTRLTVT.

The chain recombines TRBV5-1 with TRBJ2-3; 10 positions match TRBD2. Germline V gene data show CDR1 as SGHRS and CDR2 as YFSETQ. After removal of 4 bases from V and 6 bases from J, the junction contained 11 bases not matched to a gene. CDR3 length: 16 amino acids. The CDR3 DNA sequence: TGCGCCAGCAGCCCGGGCGGGACTAGCGAGGGGGATACGCAGTATTTT. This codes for CASSPGGTSEGDTQYF.

For the CDR3, the DNA is TGTGCCAGCAGTTCACAGGGGGGGGCCTACGAGCAGTACTTC. This codes for CASSSQGGAYEQYF. The V call is TRBV27, the J call TRBJ2-7, with D possibly being TRBD1 (8 bases). The germline V gene encodes CDR1 MNHEY and CDR2 SMNVEV (reference sequence). The CDR3 extends over 14 amino acids. The germline V and J ends were trimmed by 4 bases and 2 bases, with 12 bases remaining between them.

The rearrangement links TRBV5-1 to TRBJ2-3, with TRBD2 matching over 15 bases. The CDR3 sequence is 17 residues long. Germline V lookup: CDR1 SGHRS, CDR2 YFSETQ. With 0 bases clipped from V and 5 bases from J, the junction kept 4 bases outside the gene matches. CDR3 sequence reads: CASSLAAGLAGGDTQYF. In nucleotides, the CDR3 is TGCGCCAGCAGCTTGGCCGCGGGACTAGCGGGAGGAGATACGCAGTATTTT.

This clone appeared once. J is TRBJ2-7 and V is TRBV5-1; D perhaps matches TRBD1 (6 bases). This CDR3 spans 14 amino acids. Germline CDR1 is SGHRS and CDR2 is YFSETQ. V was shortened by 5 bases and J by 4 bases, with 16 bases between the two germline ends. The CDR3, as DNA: TGCGCCAGCAGGGCTTGGGGAAGGGGGTACGAGCAGTACTTC. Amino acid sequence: CASRAWGRGYEQYF. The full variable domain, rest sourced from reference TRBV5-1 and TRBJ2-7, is KAGVTQTPRYLIKTRGQQVTLSCSPISGHRSVSWYQQTPGQGLQFLFEYFSETQRNKGNFPGRFSGRQFSNSRSEMNVSTLELGDSALYLCASRAWGRGYEQYFGPGTRLTVT.

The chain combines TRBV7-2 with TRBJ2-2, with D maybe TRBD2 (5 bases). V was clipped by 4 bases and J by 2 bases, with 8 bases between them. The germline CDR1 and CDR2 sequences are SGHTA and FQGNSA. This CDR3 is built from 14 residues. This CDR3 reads CASSSGSNTGELFF. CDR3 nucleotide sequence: TGTGCCAGCAGCTCGGGATCAAACACCGGGGAGCTGTTTTTT.

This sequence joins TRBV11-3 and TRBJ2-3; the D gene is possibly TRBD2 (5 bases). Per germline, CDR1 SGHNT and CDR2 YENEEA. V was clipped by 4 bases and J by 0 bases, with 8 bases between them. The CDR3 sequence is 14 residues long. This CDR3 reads CASSYRGSTDTQYF. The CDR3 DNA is TGTGCCAGCAGCTACCGGGGTAGCACAGATACGCAGTATTTT.